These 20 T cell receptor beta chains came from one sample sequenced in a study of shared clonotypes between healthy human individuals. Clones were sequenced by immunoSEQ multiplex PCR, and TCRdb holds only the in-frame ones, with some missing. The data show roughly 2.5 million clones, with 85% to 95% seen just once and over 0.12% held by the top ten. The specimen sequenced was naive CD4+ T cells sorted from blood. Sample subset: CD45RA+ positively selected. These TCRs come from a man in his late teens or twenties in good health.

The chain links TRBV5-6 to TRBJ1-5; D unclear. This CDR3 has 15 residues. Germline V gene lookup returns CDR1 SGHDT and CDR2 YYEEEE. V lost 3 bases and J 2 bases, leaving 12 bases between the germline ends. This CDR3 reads CASSSAGGGNQPQHF. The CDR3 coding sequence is TGTGCCAGCAGCTCTGCTGGAGGTGGCAATCAGCCCCAGCATTTT.

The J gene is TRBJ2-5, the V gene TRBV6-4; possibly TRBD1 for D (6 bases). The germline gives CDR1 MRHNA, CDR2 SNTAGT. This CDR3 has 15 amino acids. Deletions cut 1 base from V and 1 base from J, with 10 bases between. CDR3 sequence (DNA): TGTGCCAGCAGTGACTTGGTGGACAGCCAAGAGACCCAGTACTTC. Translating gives CASSDLVDSQETQYF.

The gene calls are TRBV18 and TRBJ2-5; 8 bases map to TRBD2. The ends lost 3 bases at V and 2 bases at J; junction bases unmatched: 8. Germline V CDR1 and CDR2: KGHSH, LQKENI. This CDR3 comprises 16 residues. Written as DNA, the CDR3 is TGTGCCAGCTCACCCCTAGTAGCGGGAAAGCAAGAGACCCAGTACTTC. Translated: CASSPLVAGKQETQYF.

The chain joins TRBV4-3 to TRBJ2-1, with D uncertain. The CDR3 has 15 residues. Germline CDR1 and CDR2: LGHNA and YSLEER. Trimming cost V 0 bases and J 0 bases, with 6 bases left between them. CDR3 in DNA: TGCGCCAGCAGCCAAGATATGACCTCCTACAATGAGCAGTTCTTC. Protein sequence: CASSQDMTSYNEQFF.

CDR3 region: CSALHQETQYF. DNA for the CDR3: TGCAGTGCTCTCCACCAAGAGACCCAGTACTTC. The chain recombines TRBV20-1 with TRBJ2-5; D gene uncertain. There are 11 residues in the CDR3. Germline CDR1 DFQATT, CDR2 SNEGSKA (reference sequence). Trimming shortened V by 5 bases and J by 0 bases, and 4 bases separated the two germline ends.

This CDR3 is CASPSRDRNTEAFF. The CDR3, as DNA: TGTGCCAGCCCTTCCCGGGACAGGAACACTGAAGCTTTCTTT. The chain couples TRBV6-1 to TRBJ1-1, with TRBD1 matching over 7 bases. The CDR3 totals 14 residues. J lost 1 base, V lost 8 bases, and 7 bases had no gene match. CDR1 and CDR2 (germline): MNHNS, SASEGT.

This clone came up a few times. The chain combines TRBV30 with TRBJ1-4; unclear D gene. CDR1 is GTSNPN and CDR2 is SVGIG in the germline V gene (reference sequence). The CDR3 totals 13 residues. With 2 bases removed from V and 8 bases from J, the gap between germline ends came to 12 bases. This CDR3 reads CAWSFLEGEKLFF. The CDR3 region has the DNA TGTGCCTGGAGTTTCCTCGAAGGAGAAAAACTGTTTTTT. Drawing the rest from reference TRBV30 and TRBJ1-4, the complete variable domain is SQTIHQWPATLVQPVGSPLSLECTVEGTSNPNLYWYRQAAGRGLQLLFYSVGIGQISSEVPQNLSASRPQDRQFILSSKKLLLSDSGFYLCAWSFLEGEKLFFGSGTQLSVL.

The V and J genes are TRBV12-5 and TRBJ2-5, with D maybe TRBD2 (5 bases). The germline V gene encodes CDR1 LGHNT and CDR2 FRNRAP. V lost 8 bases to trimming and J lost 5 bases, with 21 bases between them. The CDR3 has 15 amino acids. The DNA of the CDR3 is TGTGCTAGTTTCGCAGAAGCGGCCTCCGGGGAGACCCAGTACTTC. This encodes CASFAEAASGETQYF.

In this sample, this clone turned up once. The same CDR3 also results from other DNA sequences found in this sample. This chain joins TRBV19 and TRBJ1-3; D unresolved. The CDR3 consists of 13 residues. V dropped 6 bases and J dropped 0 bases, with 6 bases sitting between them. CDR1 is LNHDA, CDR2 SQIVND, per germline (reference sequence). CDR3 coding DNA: TGTGCCAGTAGCGTTCTCTCTGGAAACACCATATATTTT. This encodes CASSVLSGNTIYF.

CDR3 nucleotide sequence: TGTGCCAGCTCAACAGGGGGCATCTCCTACGAGCAGTACTTC. Residues: CASSTGGISYEQYF. The rearrangement uses TRBV18 and TRBJ2-7; 9 bases are shared with TRBD1. Germline CDR1 KGHSH, CDR2 LQKENI. Trimming at V came to 5 bases and at J to 0 bases, leaving 2 bases not matched to a gene. The CDR3 length is 14 residues.

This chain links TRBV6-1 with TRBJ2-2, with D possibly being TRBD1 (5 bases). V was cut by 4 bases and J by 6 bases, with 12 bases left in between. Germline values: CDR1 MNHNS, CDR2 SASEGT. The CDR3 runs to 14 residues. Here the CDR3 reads CASSVPGYAGELFF. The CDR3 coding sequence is TGTGCCAGCAGTGTACCAGGGTACGCCGGGGAGCTGTTTTTT.

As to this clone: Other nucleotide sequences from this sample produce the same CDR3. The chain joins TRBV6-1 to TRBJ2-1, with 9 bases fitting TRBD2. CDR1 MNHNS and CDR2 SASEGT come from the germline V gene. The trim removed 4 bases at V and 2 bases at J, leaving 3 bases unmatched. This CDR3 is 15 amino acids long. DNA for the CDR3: TGTGCCAGCAGTGTCAGCGGGGGGCCCTACAATGAGCAGTTCTTC. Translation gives CASSVSGGPYNEQFF.

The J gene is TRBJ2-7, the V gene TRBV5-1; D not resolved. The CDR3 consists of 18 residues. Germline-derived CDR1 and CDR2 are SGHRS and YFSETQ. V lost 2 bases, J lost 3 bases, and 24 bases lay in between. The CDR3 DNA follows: TGCGCCAGCAGCTTCAGTACCCCAGCGACAAAAACCTACTACGAGCAGTACTTC. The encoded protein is CASSFSTPATKTYYEQYF.

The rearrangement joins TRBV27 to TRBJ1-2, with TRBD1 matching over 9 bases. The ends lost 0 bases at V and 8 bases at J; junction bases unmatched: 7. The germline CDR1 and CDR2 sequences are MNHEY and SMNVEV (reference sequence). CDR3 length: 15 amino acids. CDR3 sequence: CASSLSGQGSFGYTF. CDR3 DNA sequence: TGTGCCAGCAGTTTATCCGGACAGGGGTCGTTCGGCTACACCTTC.

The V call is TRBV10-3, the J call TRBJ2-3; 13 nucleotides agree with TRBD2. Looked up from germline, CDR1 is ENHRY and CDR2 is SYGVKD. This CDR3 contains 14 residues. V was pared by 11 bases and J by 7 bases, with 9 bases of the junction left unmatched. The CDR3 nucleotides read TGTGCCGCCGGACTAGCGGGAGTGGAGAATACGCAGTATTTT. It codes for CAAGLAGVENTQYF.

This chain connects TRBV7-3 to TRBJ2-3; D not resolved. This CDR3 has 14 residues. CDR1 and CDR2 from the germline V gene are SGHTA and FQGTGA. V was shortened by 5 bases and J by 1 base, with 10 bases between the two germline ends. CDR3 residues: CASSDVGGTDTQYF. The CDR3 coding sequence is TGTGCCAGCAGCGACGTTGGGGGCACAGATACGCAGTATTTT.

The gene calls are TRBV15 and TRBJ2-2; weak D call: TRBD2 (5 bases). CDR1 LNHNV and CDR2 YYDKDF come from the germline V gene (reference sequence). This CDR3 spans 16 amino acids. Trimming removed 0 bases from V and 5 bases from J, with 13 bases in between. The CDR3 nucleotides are TGTGCCACCAGCAGAGACGCTAGCCTCGAGACCGGGGAGCTGTTTTTT. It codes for CATSRDASLETGELFF. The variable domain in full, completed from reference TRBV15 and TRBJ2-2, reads DAMVIQNPRYQVTQFGKPVTLSCSQTLNHNVMYWYQQKSSQAPKLLFHYYDKDFNNEADTPDNFQSRRPNTSFCFLDIRSPGLGDTAMYLCATSRDASLETGELFFGEGSRLTVL.

The CDR3 region is CASSLNFANEQFF. The DNA for the CDR3 is TGTGCCAGCAGTTTAAACTTCGCAAATGAGCAGTTCTTC. The gene calls are TRBV28 and TRBJ2-1; D not certain. The CDR3 extends over 13 amino acids. The V end lost 2 bases, the J end lost 7 bases, and 9 bases lay between the germline ends. Germline assignment: CDR1 MDHEN and CDR2 SYDVKM.

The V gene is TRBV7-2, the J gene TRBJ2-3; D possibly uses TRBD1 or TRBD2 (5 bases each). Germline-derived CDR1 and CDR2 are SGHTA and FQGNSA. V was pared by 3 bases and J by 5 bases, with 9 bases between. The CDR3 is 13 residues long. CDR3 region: CASSLGRLDTQYF. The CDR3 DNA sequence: TGTGCCAGCAGCTTGGGACGGTTAGATACGCAGTATTTT.

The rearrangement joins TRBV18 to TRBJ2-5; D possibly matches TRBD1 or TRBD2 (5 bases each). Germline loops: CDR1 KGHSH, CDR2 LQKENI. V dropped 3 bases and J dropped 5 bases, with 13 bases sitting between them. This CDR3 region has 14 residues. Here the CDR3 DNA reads TGTGCCAGCTCACCCCCACACGGGGCGGAGACCCAGTACTTC. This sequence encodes CASSPPHGAETQYF.